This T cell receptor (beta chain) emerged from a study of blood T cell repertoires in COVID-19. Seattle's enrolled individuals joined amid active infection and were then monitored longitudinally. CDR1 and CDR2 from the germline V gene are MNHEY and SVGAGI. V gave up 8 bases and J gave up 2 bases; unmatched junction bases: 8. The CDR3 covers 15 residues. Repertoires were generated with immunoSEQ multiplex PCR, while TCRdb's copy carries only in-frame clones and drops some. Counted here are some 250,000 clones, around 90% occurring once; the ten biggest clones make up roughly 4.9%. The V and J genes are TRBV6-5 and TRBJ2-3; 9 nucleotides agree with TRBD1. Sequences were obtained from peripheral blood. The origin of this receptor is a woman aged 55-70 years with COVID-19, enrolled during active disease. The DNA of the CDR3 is TGTGCCAGCTTCGACAGGGGGGGAAACACAGATACGCAGTATTTT. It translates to CASFDRGGNTDTQYF.